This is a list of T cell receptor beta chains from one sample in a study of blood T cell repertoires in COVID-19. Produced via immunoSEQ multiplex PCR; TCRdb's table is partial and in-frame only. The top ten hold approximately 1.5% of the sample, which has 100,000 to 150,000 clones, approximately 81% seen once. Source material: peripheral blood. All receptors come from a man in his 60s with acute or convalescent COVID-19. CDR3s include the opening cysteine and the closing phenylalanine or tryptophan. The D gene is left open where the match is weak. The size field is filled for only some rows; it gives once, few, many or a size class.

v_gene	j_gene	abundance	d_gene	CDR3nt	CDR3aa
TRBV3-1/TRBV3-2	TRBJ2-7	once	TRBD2	TGTGCCAGCAGCCAAGGGGTTGGTGGGAGGGCCGTTTACGAGCAGTACTTC	CASSQGVGGRAVYEQYF
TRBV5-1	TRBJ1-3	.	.	TGCGCCAGCAGCTTGGAACAGGGTTTGGGGTCTGGAAACACCATATATTTT	CASSLEQGLGSGNTIYF
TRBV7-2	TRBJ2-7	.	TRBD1	TGTGCCAGCAGCTTACAGACAGGGCCAACCTACGAGCAGTACTTC	CASSLQTGPTYEQYF
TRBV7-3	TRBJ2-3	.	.	TGTGCCAGCAGCCCAAGACTCGACTCCGTCCGGGATACGCAGTATTTT	CASSPRLDSVRDTQYF
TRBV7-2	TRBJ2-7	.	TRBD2	TGTGCCAGCAGTTTAGCGGGAGGGCCGCAAGAGCAGTACTTC	CASSLAGGPQEQYF
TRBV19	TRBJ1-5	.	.	TGTGCCACGTCAACAGGGATGGTGGGCAATCAGCCCCAGCATTTT	CATSTGMVGNQPQHF
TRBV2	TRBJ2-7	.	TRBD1	TGTGCCAGCGGCCGGGACAGGGGTTACGAGCAGTACTTC	CASGRDRGYEQYF
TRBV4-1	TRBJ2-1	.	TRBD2	TGCGCCAGCAGAGGGCCTAGCGGGAGAACGAATGAGCAGTTCTTC	CASRGPSGRTNEQFF
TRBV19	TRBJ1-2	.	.	TGTGCCACCCAAAGGGGGAATGGCTACACCTTC	CATQRGNGYTF
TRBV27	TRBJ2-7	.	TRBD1	TGTGCCAGCAGCCCGGGACAGGGTGACGACGAGCAGTACTTC	CASSPGQGDDEQYF
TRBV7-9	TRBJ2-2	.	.	TGTGCCAGCAGCTTATACCGGGACACCGGGGAGCTGTTTTTT	CASSLYRDTGELFF
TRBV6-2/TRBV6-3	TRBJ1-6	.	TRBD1	TGTGCCAGCAGTTACTCCGGACAGGGATATTCACCCCTCCACTTT	CASSYSGQGYSPLHF
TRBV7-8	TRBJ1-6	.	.	TGTGCCAGCAGCCCTCAGAATTCACCCCTCCACTTT	CASSPQNSPLHF
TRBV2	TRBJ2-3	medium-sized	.	TGTGCCAGCAGTGAAGATAGAGGGTACACAGATACGCAGTATTTT	CASSEDRGYTDTQYF
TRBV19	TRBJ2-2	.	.	TGTGCCAGTAGTATAGACCCGAGACTCACCGGGGAGCTGTTTTTT	CASSIDPRLTGELFF
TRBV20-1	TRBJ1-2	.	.	TGCAGTGCTAGTCTAGTAGTGGCCCCGCAAAGCATCTTC	CSASLVVAPQSIF
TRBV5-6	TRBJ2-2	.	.	TGTGCCAGCAGCTTCCTCGGGTTACGGGTGAACACCGGGGAGCTGTTTTTT	CASSFLGLRVNTGELFF
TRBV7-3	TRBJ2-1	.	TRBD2	TGTGCCAGCAGCTCCGGACTAGCGGTTAATGAGCAGTTCTTC	CASSSGLAVNEQFF
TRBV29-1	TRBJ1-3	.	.	TGCAGCGTGGGGGCCCAGGGTTCAGGAAACACCATATATTTT	CSVGAQGSGNTIYF
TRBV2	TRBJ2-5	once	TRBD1	TGTGTCAGCAGTGCCGGGACAGGGAAAGAGACCCAGTACTTC	CVSSAGTGKETQYF
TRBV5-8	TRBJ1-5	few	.	TGTGCCAGCAGCTTGTCCTGGGGGCCCAATCAGCCCCAGCATTTT	CASSLSWGPNQPQHF
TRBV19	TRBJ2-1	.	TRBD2	TGTGCCACCCGGACTAGCGGTTCCAATGAGCAGTTCTTC	CATRTSGSNEQFF
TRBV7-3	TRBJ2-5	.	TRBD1	TGTGCCAGCAGCGATCAGGGGGTAGGGGAGACCCAGTACTTC	CASSDQGVGETQYF
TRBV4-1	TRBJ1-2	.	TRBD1	TGCGCCAGCAGCCAAGAGGGGACAGGGAACTATGGCTACACCTTC	CASSQEGTGNYGYTF
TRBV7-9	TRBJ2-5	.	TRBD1	TGTGCCAGCAGCAAACGGACAGGGACTGGTGAGACCCAGTACTTC	CASSKRTGTGETQYF
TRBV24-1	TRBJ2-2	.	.	TGTGCCACCAGTGAGACCGACACTTACACCGGGGAGCTGTTTTTT	CATSETDTYTGELFF
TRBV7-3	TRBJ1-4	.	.	TGTGCCAGCAGCTTAAACCCCGACGGGGAAAAACTGTTTTTT	CASSLNPDGEKLFF
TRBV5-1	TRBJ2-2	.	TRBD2	TGCGCCAGCAGCGTACCGACTAGCCGGGCCGGGGAGCTGTTTTTT	CASSVPTSRAGELFF
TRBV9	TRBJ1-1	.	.	TGTGCCAGCAGCGTAGGCAGAAGGTCCGGAGCTCTGTTCTTT	CASSVGRRSGALFF
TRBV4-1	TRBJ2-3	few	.	TGCGCCAGCAGCCAAAATCAGGGAGATACGCAGTATTTT	CASSQNQGDTQYF
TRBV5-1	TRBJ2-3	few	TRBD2	TGCGCCAGCAGCTCCTCCCTATATGCGGGAGGAACAGATACGCAGTATTTT	CASSSSLYAGGTDTQYF
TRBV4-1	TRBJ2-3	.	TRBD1	TGCGCCAGCAGCCGGGACAGTACTAGCACAGATACGCAGTATTTT	CASSRDSTSTDTQYF
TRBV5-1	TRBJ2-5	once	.	TGCGCCAGCAGCTTGGTGGCAGAGACCCAGTACTTC	CASSLVAETQYF
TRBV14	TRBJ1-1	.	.	TGTGCCAGCAGCCGGGAGAGGAACACTGAAGCTTTCTTT	CASSRERNTEAFF
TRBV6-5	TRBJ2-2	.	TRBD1	TGTGCCAGTAGGGGGCGCGGTAGGATGGCCGGGGAGCTGTTTTTT	CASRGRGRMAGELFF
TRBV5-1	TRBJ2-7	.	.	TGCGCCAGCAGCTTCGCAGACAGCTCCTACGAGCAGTACTTC	CASSFADSSYEQYF
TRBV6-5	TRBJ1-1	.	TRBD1	TGTGCCAGCAGTTTTAAGGACAGGGGGATTGAAGCTTTCTTT	CASSFKDRGIEAFF
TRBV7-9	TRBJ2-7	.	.	TGTGCCAGCAGCACACGGGACACCTACTCCTACGAGCAGTACTTC	CASSTRDTYSYEQYF
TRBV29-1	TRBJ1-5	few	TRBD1	TGCAGCGCGGCTACAGGGGGAGGTCAGCCCCAGCATTTT	CSAATGGGQPQHF
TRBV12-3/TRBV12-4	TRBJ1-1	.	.	TGTGCCAGCAGTTTGACAGTGAACACTGAAGCTTTCTTT	CASSLTVNTEAFF
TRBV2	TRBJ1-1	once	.	TGTGCCAGCAGTGAGAACCCGAGGAACACTGAAGCTTTCTTT	CASSENPRNTEAFF
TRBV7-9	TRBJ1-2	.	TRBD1	TGTGCCAGCAGCTCACGACAGGGGACCGCTAACTATGGCTACACCTTC	CASSSRQGTANYGYTF
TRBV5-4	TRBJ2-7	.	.	TGTGCCAGCAGCCCCGATTTGGGGCAGGGTCTCTACGAGCAGTACTTC	CASSPDLGQGLYEQYF
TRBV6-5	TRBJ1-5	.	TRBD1	TGTGCCAGCAGCCTGGGACAGCACAATCAGCCCCAGCATTTT	CASSLGQHNQPQHF
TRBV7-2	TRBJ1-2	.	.	TGTGCCAGCAACACCTGGCAGGGGCGCGGTGGCCACACCTTC	CASNTWQGRGGHTF
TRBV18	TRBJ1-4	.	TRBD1	TGTGCCAGCTCACCGGACAGGTGGGAAAAACTGTTTTTT	CASSPDRWEKLFF